The 9 T cell receptor beta chains reported below all come from one sample, sequenced in a study of PD-1 blockade in classical Hodgkin lymphoma. Profiled with immunoSEQ multiplex PCR; TCRdb holds only in-frame clones, not every one. Of tens of thousands of clones listed, 85% were seen once; the top ten hold approximately 2.4%. Every patient experienced relapse after autologous stem cell transplantation, and brentuximab vedotin exposure varied. CD4+ T cells were purified from thawed PBMCs by negative selection. This material consisted of CD4+ T cells from blood, taken at baseline. These receptors all come from a human donor with classical Hodgkin lymphoma.

The CDR3 DNA reads as TGTGCCAGCTCACCATTTCCGCGGGGACAGGGCGCCTACGAGCAGTACTTC. It encodes CASSPFPRGQGAYEQYF. The rearrangement uses TRBV18 and TRBJ2-7, with TRBD1 matching 9 bases. In germline, CDR1 is KGHSH, CDR2 LQKENI. V trimming: 2 bases; J trimming: 2 bases; junction bases outside the gene matches: 10. CDR3 length: 17 amino acids.

The gene calls are TRBV28 and TRBJ1-3; D unclear. The CDR3 has 14 amino acids. Trimming cost V 11 bases and J 3 bases, with 17 bases left between them. Germline CDR1 is MDHEN and CDR2 is SYDVKM. CDR3 sequence: CAFIGLTYGNTIYF. CDR3 in DNA: TGTGCCTTTATAGGCCTAACTTATGGAAACACCATATATTTT. The full variable domain, in which reference TRBV28 and TRBJ1-3 provide the parts outside the CDR3, is DVKVTQSSRYLVKRTGEKVFLECVQDMDHENMFWYRQDPGLGLRLIYFSYDVKMKEKGDIPEGYSVSREKKERFSLILESASTNQTSMYLCAFIGLTYGNTIYFGEGSWLTVV.

The CDR3 DNA is TGTGCCAGCAGAAGGGCTAGCGGGAGCTACGAGCAGTACTTC. This sequence encodes CASRRASGSYEQYF. The chain has TRBV28 and TRBJ2-7; the match to TRBD2 covers 10 bases. The length of the CDR3 is 14 residues. Germline V lookup: CDR1 MDHEN, CDR2 SYDVKM. V was clipped by 6 bases and J by 3 bases; unmatched bases: 5.

The CDR3 nucleotides read TGTGCCACCAAAGCGGGAGAAGTCTACAATGAGCAGTTCTTC. It is translated as CATKAGEVYNEQFF. The chain uses TRBV2 and TRBJ2-1; 8 nucleotides line up with TRBD2. The germline V gene has CDR1 SNHLY and CDR2 FYNNEI. The CDR3 sequence is 14 residues long. Trimming cost V 10 bases and J 3 bases; bases outside gene matches: 8.

The rearrangement uses TRBV27 and TRBJ2-1, with 9 positions matching TRBD1. The CDR3 totals 15 residues. CDR1 is MNHEY and CDR2 is SMNVEV in the germline V gene (reference sequence). J was trimmed by 7 bases and V by 5 bases; bases with no gene match: 9. The CDR3 reads CASSDHAGTGNEQFF. In DNA, the CDR3 is TGTGCCAGCAGTGACCACGCCGGGACAGGGAATGAGCAGTTCTTC.

This rearrangement joins TRBV27 to TRBJ1-5; 7 nucleotides align to TRBD1. The CDR3 loop spans 16 amino acids. The J segment lost 4 bases and the V segment lost 2 bases, leaving 8 bases of the junction unmatched. The germline gives CDR1 MNHEY, CDR2 SMNVEV (reference sequence). CDR3 DNA sequence: TGTGCCAGCAGTTTAAGCCGACGGGACAGTAATCAGCCCCAGCATTTT. Amino acid sequence: CASSLSRRDSNQPQHF.

This sequence joins TRBV10-3 and TRBJ1-5; possibly TRBD1 for D (5 bases). The CDR3 totals 12 residues. The germline V gene has CDR1 ENHRY and CDR2 SYGVKD. Between the trimmed V and J ends, which lost 4 bases and 7 bases, there was a span of 8 bases. The CDR3 coding sequence is TGTGCCATCAGTGGAGGGGAACAGCCCCAGCATTTT. Amino acid sequence: CAISGGEQPQHF.

This clone was seen once. The gene calls are TRBV6-5 and TRBJ1-1, with 9 nucleotides matching TRBD1. Trimming at V came to 4 bases and at J to 4 bases, leaving 4 bases not matched to a gene. CDR3 length: 14 residues. Germline V gene data show CDR1 as MNHEY and CDR2 as SVGAGI. This chain's CDR3 is CASSSPTGGTEAFF. CDR3 bases: TGTGCCAGCAGTTCCCCGACAGGGGGCACTGAAGCTTTCTTT.

V is TRBV5-6 and J is TRBJ2-5; 8 nucleotides align to TRBD2. The CDR3 runs 16 residues. Unmatched junction bases numbered 7, after V lost 2 bases and J lost 1 base. Per the germline V gene, CDR1 is SGHDT and CDR2 is YYEEEE. The CDR3, as DNA: TGTGCCAGCAGCTTACTAGCGGCCGGTCTCCAAGAGACCCAGTACTTC. Translation gives CASSLLAAGLQETQYF.